These T cell receptor beta chains were read from a single sample in a study of T-cell reconstitution after alpha-beta-depleted transplantation in children. TCRdb independently ran MiXCR on the PCR reads; one entry per CDR3 protein. The data show approximately 1,000,000 distinct CDR3 sequences, roughly 29% seen once. The sequenced sample was PBMCs, mostly from graft donor cells, obtained 360 days after TCRalphabeta/CD19-depleted stem cell transplant. These receptors were taken from a boy under three years old who had a stem cell transplant for SCID, so the T cells may come from the graft donor. Each CDR3 is given with its conserved first and last residue. The D gene is left open where the match is weak. Not all rows give a size; the values are once, few, many and, for expanded clones, a class.

D gene: NA; V gene: TRBV6-5; J gene: TRBJ2-3; clone size: NA; CDR3 length: 17; CDR3 protein: CASSYSSRGAPADTQYF; CDR3 DNA: TGTGCCAGCAGTTATAGCTCTCGCGGGGCGCCGGCAGATACGCAGTATTTT
D gene: NA; V gene: TRBV4-3; J gene: TRBJ2-2; clone size: NA; CDR3 length: 14; CDR3 protein: CASSQGTSVWELFF; CDR3 DNA: TGCGCCAGCAGCCAAGGAACATCGGTTTGGGAGCTGTTTTTT
D gene: NA; V gene: TRBV12-3/TRBV12-4; J gene: TRBJ2-4; clone size: few; CDR3 length: 18; CDR3 protein: CASSFIGAHGLAKNIQYF; CDR3 DNA: TGTGCCAGCAGTTTTATTGGGGCCCATGGGTTAGCCAAAAACATTCAGTACTTC
D gene: TRBD2; V gene: TRBV2; J gene: TRBJ2-1; clone size: few; CDR3 length: 15; CDR3 protein: CASKVRGGIYNEQFF; CDR3 DNA: TGTGCCAGCAAGGTACGCGGGGGGATCTACAATGAGCAGTTCTTC
D gene: TRBD2; V gene: TRBV11-2; J gene: TRBJ2-7; clone size: NA; CDR3 length: 15; CDR3 protein: CASSSSTSGTYEQYF; CDR3 DNA: TGTGCCAGCAGCTCGTCGACTAGCGGCACCTACGAGCAGTACTTC
D gene: NA; V gene: TRBV20-1; J gene: TRBJ1-2; clone size: few; CDR3 length: 15; CDR3 protein: CSAPQTGVSVYGYTF; CDR3 DNA: TGCAGTGCACCACAGACAGGCGTTAGCGTCTATGGCTACACCTTC
D gene: TRBD1; V gene: TRBV12-3/TRBV12-4; J gene: TRBJ2-1; clone size: NA; CDR3 length: 16; CDR3 protein: CASLRGDSYSYNEQFF; CDR3 DNA: TGTGCCAGCCTCCGAGGGGACAGTTACTCCTACAATGAGCAGTTCTTC
D gene: NA; V gene: TRBV7-2; J gene: TRBJ1-2; clone size: NA; CDR3 length: 13; CDR3 protein: CASTVQALYGYTF; CDR3 DNA: TGTGCCAGCACCGTGCAGGCCCTATATGGCTACACCTTC
D gene: NA; V gene: TRBV12-3/TRBV12-4; J gene: TRBJ2-5; clone size: NA; CDR3 length: 16; CDR3 protein: CASSFWGGQRQETQYF; CDR3 DNA: TGTGCCAGCAGTTTTTGGGGGGGACAGAGACAAGAGACCCAGTACTTC
D gene: TRBD1; V gene: TRBV20-1; J gene: TRBJ2-7; clone size: NA; CDR3 length: 15; CDR3 protein: CSARERGLPYYEQYF; CDR3 DNA: TGCAGTGCTAGAGAGAGGGGGCTCCCCTACTACGAGCAGTACTTC
D gene: TRBD2; V gene: TRBV5-1; J gene: TRBJ2-7; clone size: NA; CDR3 length: 15; CDR3 protein: CASSLELAGGREQYF; CDR3 DNA: TGCGCCAGCAGCTTGGAACTAGCGGGGGGGCGCGAGCAGTACTTC
D gene: NA; V gene: TRBV7-8; J gene: TRBJ2-1; clone size: NA; CDR3 length: 15; CDR3 protein: CASSLELAGNNEQFF; CDR3 DNA: TGTGCCAGCAGCTTAGAATTGGCAGGGAACAATGAGCAGTTCTTC
D gene: TRBD2; V gene: TRBV12-3/TRBV12-4; J gene: TRBJ2-1; clone size: few; CDR3 length: 15; CDR3 protein: CASTWGGTGYNEQFF; CDR3 DNA: TGTGCCAGCACCTGGGGGGGTACGGGCTACAATGAGCAGTTCTTC
D gene: NA; V gene: TRBV5-5; J gene: TRBJ1-4; clone size: NA; CDR3 length: 16; CDR3 protein: CASSLEAGPTEGKLFF; CDR3 DNA: TGTGCCAGCAGCTTGGAGGCTGGACCGACGGAGGGAAAACTGTTTTTT
D gene: NA; V gene: TRBV27; J gene: TRBJ1-2; clone size: NA; CDR3 length: 13; CDR3 protein: CASSFRHSYGYTF; CDR3 DNA: TGTGCCAGCAGTTTCCGACATAGCTATGGCTACACCTTC
D gene: TRBD2; V gene: TRBV29-1; J gene: TRBJ2-1; clone size: NA; CDR3 length: 14; CDR3 protein: CSVASGGKKNEQFF; CDR3 DNA: TGCAGCGTAGCTAGCGGGGGGAAGAAGAATGAGCAGTTCTTC
D gene: TRBD2; V gene: TRBV20-1; J gene: TRBJ2-7; clone size: few; CDR3 length: 17; CDR3 protein: CSARDLGLAGDGYEQYF; CDR3 DNA: TGCAGTGCTAGAGATTTGGGACTAGCGGGGGATGGGTACGAGCAGTACTTC
D gene: TRBD2; V gene: TRBV7-2; J gene: TRBJ2-1; clone size: NA; CDR3 length: 17; CDR3 protein: CASSLIPSGGAVDEQFF; CDR3 DNA: TGTGCCAGCAGCTTAATTCCTAGCGGGGGGGCCGTAGATGAGCAGTTCTTC
D gene: NA; V gene: TRBV6-5; J gene: TRBJ2-1; clone size: NA; CDR3 length: 15; CDR3 protein: CASSYRGTPYNEQFF; CDR3 DNA: TGTGCCAGCAGTTACCGGGGCACACCCTACAATGAGCAGTTCTTC
D gene: NA; V gene: TRBV24-1; J gene: TRBJ2-2; clone size: NA; CDR3 length: 15; CDR3 protein: CATSDSRKNTGELFF; CDR3 DNA: TGTGCCACCAGTGATTCCCGGAAGAACACCGGGGAGCTGTTTTTT
D gene: NA; V gene: TRBV6-2/TRBV6-3; J gene: TRBJ2-1; clone size: NA; CDR3 length: 15; CDR3 protein: CASMIGGGLYNEQFF; CDR3 DNA: TGTGCCAGTATGATAGGGGGGGGCCTCTACAATGAGCAGTTCTTC
D gene: NA; V gene: TRBV3-1; J gene: TRBJ2-1; clone size: NA; CDR3 length: 17; CDR3 protein: CASSQDRAGRPWNEQFF; CDR3 DNA: TGTGCCAGCAGCCAAGATCGGGCAGGGAGGCCTTGGAATGAGCAGTTCTTC
D gene: NA; V gene: TRBV4-3; J gene: TRBJ2-2; clone size: few; CDR3 length: 15; CDR3 protein: CASSQVFGGRGELFF; CDR3 DNA: TGCGCCAGCAGCCAAGTATTTGGGGGACGGGGGGAGCTGTTTTTT
D gene: TRBD1; V gene: TRBV5-1; J gene: TRBJ1-1; clone size: few; CDR3 length: 16; CDR3 protein: CASSTSTGRVNTEAFF; CDR3 DNA: TGCGCCAGCAGCACCTCGACAGGGAGGGTGAACACTGAAGCTTTCTTT
D gene: TRBD1; V gene: TRBV12-3/TRBV12-4; J gene: TRBJ2-2; clone size: NA; CDR3 length: 16; CDR3 protein: CASSFRGQGSLRELFF; CDR3 DNA: TGTGCCAGCAGTTTCAGGGGACAGGGGAGTTTGAGGGAGCTGTTTTTT
D gene: TRBD1; V gene: TRBV5-5; J gene: TRBJ1-2; clone size: NA; CDR3 length: 13; CDR3 protein: CASSFKQGYGYTF; CDR3 DNA: TGTGCCAGCAGCTTTAAACAGGGGTATGGCTACACCTTC
D gene: NA; V gene: TRBV7-2; J gene: TRBJ1-6; clone size: NA; CDR3 length: 15; CDR3 protein: CASSLAVGVVSPLHF; CDR3 DNA: TGTGCCAGCAGCTTAGCGGTGGGGGTCGTTTCACCCCTCCACTTT
D gene: NA; V gene: TRBV5-1; J gene: TRBJ1-2; clone size: few; CDR3 length: 15; CDR3 protein: CASSLAWDVPYGYTF; CDR3 DNA: TGCGCCAGCAGCTTGGCCTGGGATGTGCCCTATGGCTACACCTTC
D gene: NA; V gene: TRBV15; J gene: TRBJ2-1; clone size: NA; CDR3 length: 13; CDR3 protein: CATSRDTNNEQFF; CDR3 DNA: TGTGCCACCAGCAGAGATACGAACAATGAGCAGTTCTTC
D gene: NA; V gene: TRBV6-5; J gene: TRBJ1-2; clone size: NA; CDR3 length: 14; CDR3 protein: CASSWGGDTYGYTF; CDR3 DNA: TGTGCCAGCAGTTGGGGAGGGGACACCTATGGCTACACCTTC
D gene: NA; V gene: TRBV7-9; J gene: TRBJ1-1; clone size: NA; CDR3 length: 15; CDR3 protein: CASSPTQGRNTEAFF; CDR3 DNA: TGTGCCAGCAGCCCTACCCAGGGTCGGAACACTGAAGCTTTCTTT
D gene: NA; V gene: TRBV7-9; J gene: TRBJ1-1; clone size: NA; CDR3 length: 14; CDR3 protein: CASSPGRGLTEAFF; CDR3 DNA: TGTGCCAGCAGCCCCGGCCGCGGGCTCACTGAAGCTTTCTTT
D gene: NA; V gene: TRBV5-5; J gene: TRBJ2-1; clone size: few; CDR3 length: 17; CDR3 protein: CASSLGDYGNSYNEQFF; CDR3 DNA: TGTGCCAGCAGCTTGGGGGATTACGGCAACTCCTACAATGAGCAGTTCTTC
D gene: TRBD2; V gene: TRBV7-6; J gene: TRBJ2-2; clone size: few; CDR3 length: 14; CDR3 protein: CASGGGANTGELFF; CDR3 DNA: TGTGCCAGCGGCGGGGGGGCTAACACCGGGGAGCTGTTTTTT
D gene: TRBD2; V gene: TRBV19; J gene: TRBJ2-1; clone size: NA; CDR3 length: 15; CDR3 protein: CASSISGGTYNEQFF; CDR3 DNA: TGTGCCAGTAGTATCAGCGGGGGGACCTACAATGAGCAGTTCTTC
D gene: TRBD1; V gene: TRBV6-2/TRBV6-3; J gene: TRBJ1-5; clone size: NA; CDR3 length: 15; CDR3 protein: CASQEAGQSGQPQHF; CDR3 DNA: TGTGCCAGCCAAGAGGCGGGACAGAGCGGTCAGCCCCAGCATTTT
D gene: TRBD2; V gene: TRBV28; J gene: TRBJ2-2; clone size: many; CDR3 length: 15; CDR3 protein: CASSSSGLGTGELFF; CDR3 DNA: TGTGCCAGCAGTTCTAGCGGGCTCGGGACCGGGGAGCTGTTTTTT
D gene: TRBD1; V gene: TRBV9; J gene: TRBJ1-1; clone size: NA; CDR3 length: 15; CDR3 protein: CASSVGGTGVTEAFF; CDR3 DNA: TGTGCCAGCAGCGTAGGAGGGACAGGGGTTACTGAAGCTTTCTTT
D gene: NA; V gene: TRBV12-3/TRBV12-4; J gene: TRBJ1-1; clone size: many; CDR3 length: 14; CDR3 protein: CASSFEGGGTEAFF; CDR3 DNA: TGTGCCAGCAGCTTTGAGGGCGGAGGGACTGAAGCTTTCTTT
D gene: TRBD1; V gene: TRBV12-3/TRBV12-4; J gene: TRBJ1-2; clone size: NA; CDR3 length: 15; CDR3 protein: CASSPRTGVGYGYTF; CDR3 DNA: TGTGCCAGCAGTCCTCGGACAGGGGTTGGTTATGGCTACACCTTC
D gene: TRBD1; V gene: TRBV20-1; J gene: TRBJ1-2; clone size: once; CDR3 length: 14; CDR3 protein: CSARPTGTAYGYTF; CDR3 DNA: TGCAGTGCTAGACCTACCGGGACAGCCTATGGCTACACCTTC
D gene: TRBD1; V gene: TRBV5-1; J gene: TRBJ1-4; clone size: NA; CDR3 length: 15; CDR3 protein: CASSPGGQVNEKLFF; CDR3 DNA: TGCGCCAGCAGCCCAGGGGGACAGGTTAATGAAAAACTGTTTTTT
D gene: NA; V gene: TRBV3-1; J gene: TRBJ1-2; clone size: NA; CDR3 length: 14; CDR3 protein: CASSQFHVDYGYTF; CDR3 DNA: TGTGCCAGCAGCCAATTCCATGTGGACTATGGCTACACCTTC
D gene: NA; V gene: TRBV15; J gene: TRBJ2-7; clone size: NA; CDR3 length: 14; CDR3 protein: CAAGKGQVPHEQYF; CDR3 DNA: TGTGCCGCGGGAAAAGGACAGGTTCCCCACGAGCAGTACTTC